The entry below gives a single TCR beta chain sequence along with its context. What it binds is unknown. The data belong to a study of vaccination effects on CD4 cells after COVID-19. The CDR3 has 15 amino acids. Trimming cost V 2 bases and J 0 bases, with 9 bases left between them. Germline V gene sequence: CDR1 SGHDT, CDR2 YYEEEE. Culture lasted over 9 days before CD4+ T cell isolation. Two doses of either BNT162b2 or mRNA-1273 were given to each participant. Generated by immunoSEQ multiplex PCR, the TCRdb table keeps only in-frame clones and is missing some. Found here are fewer than 60,000 clones, about four fifths of them singletons; the top ten hold around 4%.

The V and J genes are TRBV5-6 and TRBJ1-3, with TRBD1 as a possible D gene (6 bases). This receptor was obtained from a human donor who received a COVID-19 vaccine. The sequences come from CD4+ T cells from PBMCs cultured without peptide, collected after COVID-19 vaccination. CDR3 DNA: TGTGCCAGCAGCTTTGACAGGAACTCTGGAAACACCATATATTTT. Residues: CASSFDRNSGNTIYF. Looking up the rest from reference TRBV5-6 and TRBJ1-3 gives the full variable domain: DAGVTQSPTHLIKTRGQQVTLRCSPKSGHDTVSWYQQALGQGPQFIFQYYEEEERQRGNFPDRFSGHQFPNYSSELNVNALLLGDSALYLCASSFDRNSGNTIYFGEGSWLTVV.